The 11 T cell receptor beta chains presented below share a single source sample, sequenced in a study of T cell clonality in common variable immunodeficiency. TCRdb's copy holds only in-frame clones and misses some; the assay was immunoSEQ multiplex PCR. The sample has 15,000 to 20,000 clones, none seen only once. The antigens of these receptors remain unknown. Study-level results: Fewer deletions and N-nucleotide insertions were reportedly seen in common variable immunodeficiency TCR beta sequences.

The specimen was peripheral blood mononuclear cells. The receptors shown here come from a human donor with common variable immunodeficiency.

The table lists this clone with a few counts. The CDR3 goes on 3 residues after the read ends, and that part is filled in from the germline J gene. The chain is built from TRBV20-1 and TRBJ1-6; TRBD1 aligns across 8 bases. Germline V gene sequence: CDR1 DFQATT, CDR2 SNEGSKA (reference sequence). The CDR3 runs 15 residues. Unmatched junction bases numbered 7, after V lost 4 bases and J lost 5 bases. The CDR3 DNA, read in part, is TGCAGTGCTAAACCCGACAGGGGAAATAATTCACCC. This encodes CSAKPDRGNNSP. The CDR3 reads in full as CSAKPDRGNNSPLHF.

Concerning this clone: The read stops 3 residues short of the end of the CDR3; the missing end is completed from the germline J gene. The chain is built from TRBV19 and TRBJ1-6, with 9 bases identical to TRBD1. With 7 bases clipped from V and 10 bases from J, the junction kept 5 bases outside the gene matches. There are 13 residues in the CDR3. CDR1 and CDR2 from the germline V gene are LNHDA and SQIVND (reference sequence). The sequenced CDR3 bases are TGTGCCAGTAAGGACAGGGGAGAATCACCC. Amino acids: CASKDRGESP. The whole CDR3 protein reads CASKDRGESPLHF.

This clone was counted a few times. Incomplete CDR3 DNA: TGTGCCAGTTCCGGACAGACGAACACTGAA. This sequence encodes CASSGQTNTE. The whole CDR3 is CASSGQTNTEAFF. This rearrangement joins TRBV19 to TRBJ1-1, with a possible D match to TRBD1 (6 bases). The CDR3 end lies 3 residues beyond the end of the read and is filled in from the germline J gene. The CDR3 contains 13 residues. V lost 8 bases and J 1 base, leaving 11 bases between the germline ends. Germline V lookup: CDR1 LNHDA, CDR2 SQIVND (reference sequence).

This CDR3 reads CASSMQNSPLHF. The sequenced CDR3 bases are TGTGCCAGTAGTATGCAGAATTCACCC. The chain combines TRBV19 with TRBJ1-6, with D unresolved. The DNA ends 3 residues before the CDR3 does, and the rest of the CDR3 is filled in from the germline J gene. Germline V CDR1 and CDR2: LNHDA, SQIVND (reference sequence). V was clipped by 3 bases and J by 7 bases, with 4 bases between them. The CDR3 consists of 12 residues.

A few counts support this clone. The read ends 3 residues shy of where the CDR3 ends; the end is completed using the germline J gene. This rearrangement joins TRBV19 to TRBJ2-7; TRBD2 agrees at 9 bases. V shed 5 bases and J 3 bases; nucleotides not matched to a gene: 5. Germline V CDR1 and CDR2: LNHDA, SQIVND (reference sequence). This CDR3 has 14 residues. The CDR3 protein is CASSVRTSDYEQYF. Partial CDR3 DNA: TGTGCCAGTAGTGTCAGGACTAGCGACTACGAG. The whole variable domain, filled in from reference TRBV19 and TRBJ2-7, reads DGGITQSPKYLFRKEGQNVTLSCEQNLNHDAMYWYRQDPGQGLRLIYYSQIVNDFQKGDIAEGYSVSREKKESFPLTVTSAQKNPTAFYLCASSVRTSDYEQYFGPGTRLTVT.

The covered CDR3 bases are TGTGCCAGCAGCTTCGGGGGAACCTACGAG. Translating gives CASSFGGTYE. The CDR3 in its entirety is CASSFGGTYEQYF. The chain has TRBV7-9 and TRBJ2-7; TRBD2 might be the D (6 bases). The read finishes 3 residues shy of the CDR3 end, and the germline J gene is used to complete it. CDR1 is SEHNR and CDR2 is FQNEAQ in the germline V gene (reference sequence). The CDR3 runs to 13 residues. Trimming took off 3 bases at V and 2 bases at J, with 8 bases between the two ends.

This clone is medium-sized within its sample. The read terminates 3 residues ahead of where the CDR3 ends, so the germline J gene completes it. This chain uses TRBV15 with TRBJ2-7, with 10 bases that match TRBD1. The CDR3 runs 15 residues. V lost 3 bases, J lost 4 bases, and 6 bases stayed unmatched. CDR1 and CDR2 (germline): LNHNV, YYDKDF (reference sequence). The CDR3 protein is CATSRSGQGIYEQYF. The DNA read from the CDR3 is TGTGCCACCAGCAGGTCGGGACAGGGGATATACGAG.

This clone was detected a few times. The read ends 3 residues shy of where the CDR3 ends; the end is completed using the germline J gene. This chain connects TRBV7-9 to TRBJ1-4, with 8 bases that match TRBD1. CDR1 and CDR2 (germline): SEHNR, FQNEAQ (reference sequence). This CDR3 has 14 residues. Germline trimming cut 1 base from V and 5 bases from J; bases unmatched to any gene: 0. The CDR3 DNA, read in part, is TGTGCCAGCAGCTTAGGGACAGGGAATGAAAAA. The encoded protein is CASSLGTGNEK. The CDR3 in its entirety is CASSLGTGNEKLFF. Variable domain in full (rest from reference TRBV7-9 and TRBJ1-4): DTGVSQNPRHKITKRGQNVTFRCDPISEHNRLYWYRQTLGQGPEFLTYFQNEAQLEKSRLLSDRFSAERPKGSFSTLEIQRTEQGDSAMYLCASSLGTGNEKLFFGSGTQLSVL.

Remarks on this clone: The read is 3 residues too short to cover the CDR3 end, so that end is filled in from the germline J gene. This sequence joins TRBV19 and TRBJ2-3; the D gene is possibly TRBD2 (5 bases). The CDR3 spans 13 residues. The germline CDR1 and CDR2 sequences are LNHDA and SQIVND (reference sequence). V lost 3 bases and J 3 bases, leaving 7 bases between the germline ends. CDR3: CASSISGTDTQYF. The CDR3 bases that were read are TGTGCCAGTAGTATTTCGGGGACAGATACG.

This clone was seen ten or more times. The read halts 3 residues ahead of the CDR3 end, with the missing end drawn from the germline J gene. The chain recombines TRBV5-1 with TRBJ2-6; possibly TRBD1 for D (6 bases). Germline values: CDR1 SGHRS, CDR2 YFSETQ. This CDR3 is built from 15 residues. V lost 4 bases and J lost 1, with 9 bases in between. CDR3 DNA, as far as it was read: TGCGCCAGCAGCGTACAGGGTTCTGGGGCCAACGTC. Translated, it gives CASSVQGSGANV. The entire CDR3 protein is CASSVQGSGANVLTF.

Concerning this clone: With the read ending 3 residues before the CDR3 end, the germline J gene is used to fill in that end. V usage is TRBV7-9 and J usage is TRBJ1-4; 10 nucleotides agree with TRBD1. Per the germline V gene, CDR1 is SEHNR and CDR2 is FQNEAQ (reference sequence). With 6 bases clipped from V and 4 bases from J, the junction kept 5 bases outside the gene matches. The CDR3 has 15 amino acids. CDR3 residues: CASSPGQGGNEKLFF. The covered CDR3 bases are TGTGCCAGCAGTCCAGGACAGGGGGGTAATGAAAAA. Drawing the rest from reference TRBV7-9 and TRBJ1-4, the complete variable domain is DTGVSQNPRHKITKRGQNVTFRCDPISEHNRLYWYRQTLGQGPEFLTYFQNEAQLEKSRLLSDRFSAERPKGSFSTLEIQRTEQGDSAMYLCASSPGQGGNEKLFFGSGTQLSVL.